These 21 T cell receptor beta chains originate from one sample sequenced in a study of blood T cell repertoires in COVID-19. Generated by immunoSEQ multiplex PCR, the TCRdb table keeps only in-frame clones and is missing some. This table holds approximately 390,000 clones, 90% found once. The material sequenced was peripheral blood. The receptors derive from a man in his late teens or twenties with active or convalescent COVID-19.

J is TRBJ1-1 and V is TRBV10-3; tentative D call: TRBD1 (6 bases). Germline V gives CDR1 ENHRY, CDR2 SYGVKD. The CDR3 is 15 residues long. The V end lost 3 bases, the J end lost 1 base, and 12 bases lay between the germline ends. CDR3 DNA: TGTGCCATCAGTGAACCGGGACACCCGAACACTGAAGCTTTCTTT. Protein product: CAISEPGHPNTEAFF.

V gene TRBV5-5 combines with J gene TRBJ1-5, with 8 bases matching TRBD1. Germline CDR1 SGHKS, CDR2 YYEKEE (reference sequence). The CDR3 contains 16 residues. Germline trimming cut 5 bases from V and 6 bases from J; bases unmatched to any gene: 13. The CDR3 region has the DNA TGTGCCAGCAGACTGGGGTCCGGACAGGGAACTCAGCCCCAGCATTTT. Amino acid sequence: CASRLGSGQGTQPQHF. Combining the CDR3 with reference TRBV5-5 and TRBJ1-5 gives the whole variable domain DAGVTQSPTHLIKTRGQQVTLRCSPISGHKSVSWYQQVLGQGPQFIFQYYEKEERGRGNFPDRFSARQFPNYSSELNVNALLLGDSALYLCASRLGSGQGTQPQHFGDGTRLSIL.

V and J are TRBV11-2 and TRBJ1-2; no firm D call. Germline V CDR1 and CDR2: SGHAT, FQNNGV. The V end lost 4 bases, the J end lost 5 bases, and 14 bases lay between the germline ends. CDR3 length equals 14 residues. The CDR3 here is CASSSDWRGYGYTF. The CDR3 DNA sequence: TGTGCCAGCAGCTCCGATTGGAGAGGGTATGGCTACACCTTC.

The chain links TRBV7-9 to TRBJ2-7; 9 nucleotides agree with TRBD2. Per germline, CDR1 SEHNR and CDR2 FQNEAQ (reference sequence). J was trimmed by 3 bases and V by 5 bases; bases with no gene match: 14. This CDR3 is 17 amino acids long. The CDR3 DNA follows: TGTGCCAGCAGCCCCAACCTCCGACTAGCGGCAAGCTACGAGCAGTACTTC. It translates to CASSPNLRLAASYEQYF.

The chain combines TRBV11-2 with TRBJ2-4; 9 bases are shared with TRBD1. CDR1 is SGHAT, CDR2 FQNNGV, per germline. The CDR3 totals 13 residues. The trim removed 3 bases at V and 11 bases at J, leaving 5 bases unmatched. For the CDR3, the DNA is TGTGCCAGCAGCTTTCCGGGACAGGGACTTCAGTACTTC. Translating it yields CASSFPGQGLQYF. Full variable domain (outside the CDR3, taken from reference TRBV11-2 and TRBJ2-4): EAGVAQSPRYKIIEKRQSVAFWCNPISGHATLYWYQQILGQGPKLLIQFQNNGVVDDSQLPKDRFSAERLKGVDSTLKIQPAKLEDSAVYLCASSFPGQGLQYFGAGTRLSVL.

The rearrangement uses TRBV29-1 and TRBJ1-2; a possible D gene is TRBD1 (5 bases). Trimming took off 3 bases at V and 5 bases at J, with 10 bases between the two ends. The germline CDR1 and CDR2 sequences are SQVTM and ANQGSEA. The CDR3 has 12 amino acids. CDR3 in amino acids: CSVDAGKYGYTF. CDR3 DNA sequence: TGCAGCGTTGACGCAGGGAAGTATGGCTACACCTTC.

In DNA, the CDR3 is TGTGCCAGCAGTTCCACGGGACACCACCAAGAGACCCAGTACTTC. Protein: CASSSTGHHQETQYF. V usage is TRBV27 and J usage is TRBJ2-5, with D tentatively TRBD1 (6 bases). CDR1 and CDR2 (germline): MNHEY, SMNVEV (reference sequence). This CDR3 comprises 15 residues. Trimming removed 4 bases from V and 0 bases from J, with 12 bases in between.

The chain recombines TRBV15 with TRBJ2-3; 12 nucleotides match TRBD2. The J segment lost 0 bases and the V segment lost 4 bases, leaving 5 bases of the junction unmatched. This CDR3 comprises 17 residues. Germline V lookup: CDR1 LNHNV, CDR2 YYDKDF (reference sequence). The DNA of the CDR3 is TGTGCCACCAGCATAGGGACTAGCGGGCCCAGCACAGATACGCAGTATTTT. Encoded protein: CATSIGTSGPSTDTQYF.

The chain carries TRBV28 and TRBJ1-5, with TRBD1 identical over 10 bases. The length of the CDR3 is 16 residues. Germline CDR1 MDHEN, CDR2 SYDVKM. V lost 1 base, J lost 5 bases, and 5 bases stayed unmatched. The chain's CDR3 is CASSLYRDRGYQPQHF. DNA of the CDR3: TGTGCCAGCAGTTTATACCGGGACAGGGGTTATCAGCCCCAGCATTTT.

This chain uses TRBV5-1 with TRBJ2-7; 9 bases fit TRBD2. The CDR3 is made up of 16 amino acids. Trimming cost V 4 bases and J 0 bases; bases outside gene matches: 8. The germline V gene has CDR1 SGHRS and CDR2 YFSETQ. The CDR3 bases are TGCGCCAGCAGCCCAAAGAGCGGGGGGTCCTCCTACGAGCAGTACTTC. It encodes CASSPKSGGSSYEQYF. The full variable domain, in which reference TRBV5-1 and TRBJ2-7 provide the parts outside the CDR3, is KAGVTQTPRYLIKTRGQQVTLSCSPISGHRSVSWYQQTPGQGLQFLFEYFSETQRNKGNFPGRFSGRQFSNSRSEMNVSTLELGDSALYLCASSPKSGGSSYEQYFGPGTRLTVT.

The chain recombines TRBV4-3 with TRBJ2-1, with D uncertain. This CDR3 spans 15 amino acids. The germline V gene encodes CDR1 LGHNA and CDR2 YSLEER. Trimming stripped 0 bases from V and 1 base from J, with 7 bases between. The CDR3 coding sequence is TGCGCCAGCAGCCAAGAACTCCGTTCCTACAATGAGCAGTTCTTC. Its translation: CASSQELRSYNEQFF.

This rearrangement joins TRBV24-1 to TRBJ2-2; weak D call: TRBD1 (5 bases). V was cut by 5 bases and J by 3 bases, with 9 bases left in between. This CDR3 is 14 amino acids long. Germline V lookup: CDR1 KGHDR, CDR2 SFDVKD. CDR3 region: CATSGGSYTGELFF. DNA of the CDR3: TGTGCCACCAGTGGGGGCAGCTACACCGGGGAGCTGTTTTTT.

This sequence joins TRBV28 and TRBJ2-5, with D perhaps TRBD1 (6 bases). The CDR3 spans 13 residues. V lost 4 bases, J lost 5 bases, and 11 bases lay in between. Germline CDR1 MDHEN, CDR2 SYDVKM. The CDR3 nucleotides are TGTGCCAGCAGTTCACAGGGTGTGGAGACCCAGTACTTC. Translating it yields CASSSQGVETQYF. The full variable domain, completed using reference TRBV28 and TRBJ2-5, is DVKVTQSSRYLVKRTGEKVFLECVQDMDHENMFWYRQDPGLGLRLIYFSYDVKMKEKGDIPEGYSVSREKKERFSLILESASTNQTSMYLCASSSQGVETQYFGPGTRLLVL.

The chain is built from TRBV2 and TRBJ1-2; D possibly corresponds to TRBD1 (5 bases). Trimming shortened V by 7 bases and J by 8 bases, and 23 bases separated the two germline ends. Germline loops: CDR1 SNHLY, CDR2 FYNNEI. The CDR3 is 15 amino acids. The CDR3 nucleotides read TGTGCCAGCACCCAGAGACAAGGGACTTTCGGGGGCTACACCTTC. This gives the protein CASTQRQGTFGGYTF.

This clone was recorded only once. CDR3 nucleotides: TGTGCCAGCAGTTACTCGGCGGGGATGAACACTGAAGCTTTCTTT. Residues: CASSYSAGMNTEAFF. The rearrangement uses TRBV6-6 and TRBJ1-1, with D unclear. Germline V CDR1 and CDR2: MNHNY, SVGAGI (reference sequence). V was pared by 0 bases and J by 0 bases, with 8 bases between. The CDR3 covers 15 residues.

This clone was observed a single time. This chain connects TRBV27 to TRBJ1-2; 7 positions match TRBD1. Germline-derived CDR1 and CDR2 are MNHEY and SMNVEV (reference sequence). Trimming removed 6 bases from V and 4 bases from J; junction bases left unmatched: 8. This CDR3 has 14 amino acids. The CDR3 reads CASSPGGQSYGYTF. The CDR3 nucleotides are TGTGCCAGCAGCCCAGGGGGACAGTCCTATGGCTACACCTTC.

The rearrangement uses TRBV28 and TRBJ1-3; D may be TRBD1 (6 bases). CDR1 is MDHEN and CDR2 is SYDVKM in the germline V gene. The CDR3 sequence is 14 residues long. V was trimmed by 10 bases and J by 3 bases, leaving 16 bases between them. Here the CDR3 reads CATVGGGFGNTIYF. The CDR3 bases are TGTGCCACCGTAGGGGGAGGGTTTGGAAACACCATATATTTT.

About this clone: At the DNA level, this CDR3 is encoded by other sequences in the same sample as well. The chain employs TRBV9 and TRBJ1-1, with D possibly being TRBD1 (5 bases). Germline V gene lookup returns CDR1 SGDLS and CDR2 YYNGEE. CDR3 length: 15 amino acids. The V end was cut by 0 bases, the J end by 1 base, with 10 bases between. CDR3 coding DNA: TGTGCCAGCAGCGTAGCGGGGAGGGGGAACACTGAAGCTTTCTTT. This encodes CASSVAGRGNTEAFF.

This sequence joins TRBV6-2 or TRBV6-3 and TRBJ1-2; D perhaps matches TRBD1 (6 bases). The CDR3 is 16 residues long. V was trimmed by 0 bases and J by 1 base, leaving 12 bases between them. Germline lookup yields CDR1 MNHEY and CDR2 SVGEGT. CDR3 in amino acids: CASSYSGGGGNYGYTF. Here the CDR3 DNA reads TGTGCCAGCAGTTACTCGGGGGGGGGCGGTAACTATGGCTACACCTTC.

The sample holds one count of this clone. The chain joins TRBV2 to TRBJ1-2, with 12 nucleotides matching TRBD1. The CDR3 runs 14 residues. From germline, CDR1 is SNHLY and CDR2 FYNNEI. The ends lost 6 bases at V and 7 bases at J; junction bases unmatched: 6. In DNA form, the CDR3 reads TGTGCCAGCAGGGCGGGACAGGGGGCGTTTGGCTACACCTTC. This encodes CASRAGQGAFGYTF.

This chain's CDR3 is CASSIGVGLYNEQFF. Here the CDR3 DNA reads TGTGCCAGCAGTATAGGGGTGGGCCTTTACAATGAGCAGTTCTTC. The chain carries TRBV28 and TRBJ2-1; D is possibly TRBD1 (5 bases). Germline-derived CDR1 and CDR2 are MDHEN and SYDVKM. Trimming took off 5 bases at V and 4 bases at J, with 15 bases between the two ends. This CDR3 has 15 residues. Full variable domain (outside the CDR3, taken from reference TRBV28 and TRBJ2-1): DVKVTQSSRYLVKRTGEKVFLECVQDMDHENMFWYRQDPGLGLRLIYFSYDVKMKEKGDIPEGYSVSREKKERFSLILESASTNQTSMYLCASSIGVGLYNEQFFGPGTRLTVL.